Below are 10 T cell receptor beta chains sequenced from a single sample in a study of blood T cell repertoires in COVID-19. Sequenced by immunoSEQ multiplex PCR; TCRdb stores in-frame clones only, minus some. The sample has some 200,000 clones, approximately 75% seen once. Sample: PBMCs or T cells enriched from blood (not recorded which). Receptor source: a man in his forties who had recovered from COVID-19.

V is TRBV5-1 and J is TRBJ2-6, with TRBD1 identical over 8 bases. Germline assignment: CDR1 SGHRS and CDR2 YFSETQ. The CDR3 length is 18 residues. Trimming cost V 1 base and J 1 base; bases outside gene matches: 7. The CDR3 protein is CASSLNPQGVSGANVLTF. For the CDR3, the DNA is TGCGCCAGCAGCTTGAATCCACAGGGGGTGTCTGGGGCCAACGTCCTGACTTTC.

V and J are TRBV7-2 and TRBJ1-2; 10 nucleotides align to TRBD1. Trimming at V came to 0 bases and at J to 5 bases, leaving 3 bases not matched to a gene. Per germline, CDR1 SGHTA and CDR2 FQGNSA. The CDR3 extends over 15 amino acids. CDR3 DNA sequence: TGTGCCAGCAGCTTAGCTGGGGGACAGGGGTATGGCTACACCTTC. This encodes CASSLAGGQGYGYTF.

The rearrangement joins TRBV7-2 to TRBJ1-3; TRBD1 is a possible D gene (6 bases). Germline V gene lookup returns CDR1 SGHTA and CDR2 FQGNSA. The CDR3 loop spans 15 amino acids. V lost 6 bases and J lost 0, with 12 bases in between. CDR3 in amino acids: CASSPQGTSGNTIYF. The CDR3 bases are TGTGCCAGCAGTCCTCAGGGGACCTCTGGAAACACCATATATTTT.

The J gene is TRBJ2-1, the V gene TRBV29-1, with 13 bases that match TRBD2. In germline, CDR1 is SQVTM, CDR2 ANQGSEA. The CDR3 is 13 residues long. After removal of 7 bases from V and 9 bases from J, the junction contained 6 bases not matched to a gene. CDR3 nucleotides: TGCAGCGCCTTACTAGCGGGAGGGAGTGAGCAGTTCTTC. It translates to CSALLAGGSEQFF.

This chain links TRBV18 with TRBJ2-5, with D maybe TRBD1 (5 bases). V lost 2 bases and J 4 bases, leaving 11 bases between the germline ends. The germline CDR1 and CDR2 sequences are KGHSH and LQKENI. CDR3 length: 14 amino acids. CDR3 sequence reads: CASSPSDIRETQYF. The CDR3 DNA reads as TGTGCCAGCTCACCATCGGACATACGAGAGACCCAGTACTTC.

The rearrangement joins TRBV2 to TRBJ1-4; D ambiguous. Germline lookup yields CDR1 SNHLY and CDR2 FYNNEI. Trimming pared 5 bases from V and 8 bases from J, leaving 15 bases between. The CDR3 has 14 amino acids. The CDR3 protein is CASSKTWTAEKLFF. The CDR3 nucleotides read TGTGCCAGCAGTAAAACATGGACTGCGGAAAAACTGTTTTTT.

This clone was seen only a few times. The CDR3 DNA reads TGTGCCAGCAGTCATCCCAGCCCGGGAGGTTGGAACACCGGGGAGCTGTTTTTT. The encoded protein is CASSHPSPGGWNTGELFF. This rearrangement joins TRBV7-9 to TRBJ2-2, with 7 bases matching TRBD2. The CDR3 runs to 18 residues. The junction had 14 bases not matched to a gene; V was cut back by 6 bases and J by 1 base. Germline V gene sequence: CDR1 SEHNR, CDR2 FQNEAQ (reference sequence).

The chain is built from TRBV29-1 and TRBJ1-2; unclear D gene. Germline CDR1 and CDR2: SQVTM and ANQGSEA. The V end was cut by 4 bases, the J end by 4 bases, with 4 bases between. The CDR3 sequence is 10 residues long. The chain's CDR3 is CSVVIYGYTF. The CDR3 DNA follows: TGCAGCGTTGTCATCTATGGCTACACCTTC.

CDR3 nucleotides: TGTGCCAGCAGCTTAGCATCCGCAGGGAATGGCTACACCTTC. As protein: CASSLASAGNGYTF. The V call is TRBV7-9, the J call TRBJ1-2; a weak D match, TRBD1 (5 bases). Trimming shortened V by 0 bases and J by 6 bases, and 11 bases separated the two germline ends. This CDR3 has 14 amino acids. The V gene's germline CDR1 is SEHNR and CDR2 FQNEAQ (reference sequence).

The chain links TRBV3-1 (or the pseudogene TRBV3-2) to TRBJ1-5, with D hard to call. CDR3 length equals 14 residues. Germline V CDR1 and CDR2: LGHDT, YNNKEL (reference sequence). Trimming shortened V by 2 bases and J by 7 bases, and 12 bases separated the two germline ends. DNA for the CDR3: TGTGCCAGCAGCCAAAGCGGGGTTGCCCAGCCCCAGCATTTT. Translated: CASSQSGVAQPQHF.